A single sample gave rise to the 23 T cell receptor beta chains below, sequenced in a study of T-cell reconstitution after alpha-beta-depleted transplantation in children. Unique molecular identifiers were incorporated into the prepared TCRbeta library. Each CDR3 protein is one row after TCRdb ran MiXCR on the PCR reads. The repertoire includes 350,000 to 500,000 distinct CDR3 sequences, over 40% of them detected once, and 27% sits in the top ten. This sample comprised PBMCs, obtained before TCRalphabeta/CD19-depleted stem cell transplant. The source of these receptors is a girl aged 2-15 years with aplastic anemia, due to receive a stem cell transplant.

V gene TRBV28 combines with J gene TRBJ2-5, with D perhaps assigned TRBD1 or TRBD2 (5 bases each). Trimming took 9 bases from V and 4 from J, leaving 15 bases between them. The CDR3 runs 13 residues. Per the germline V gene, CDR1 is MDHEN and CDR2 is SYDVKM. CDR3: CASRETVRETQYF. DNA of the CDR3: TGTGCCAGTAGGGAGACAGTACGAGAGACCCAGTACTTC.

The J gene is TRBJ2-3, the V gene TRBV20-1; TRBD1 or TRBD2 may be the D gene (5 bases each). Germline loops: CDR1 DFQATT, CDR2 SNEGSKA (reference sequence). This CDR3 spans 15 amino acids. V was cut by 6 bases and J by 2 bases, with 18 bases left in between. The CDR3 DNA sequence: TGCAGTGCGAGGGACCTCGTCAAGCTCACAGATACGCAGTATTTT. Protein sequence: CSARDLVKLTDTQYF.

The chain couples TRBV7-2 to TRBJ2-3; 9 bases line up with TRBD2. J gave up 2 bases and V 4 bases, and 7 bases lay outside the gene matches. The germline gives CDR1 SGHTA, CDR2 FQGNSA. This CDR3 contains 16 residues. CDR3 sequence (DNA): TGTGCCAGCAGCTGGAGACTAGCGGACCCCACAGATACGCAGTATTTT. It encodes CASSWRLADPTDTQYF.

The table lists this clonotype with many counts. The V and J genes are TRBV2 and TRBJ2-1; D is uncertain. The germline CDR1 and CDR2 sequences are SNHLY and FYNNEI. Trimming removed 5 bases at V and 12 bases at J, with 11 bases between. This CDR3 region has 11 residues. The CDR3 coding sequence is TGTGCCAGCAGTCCCCAGGTTGGGCAGTTCTTC. Translating gives CASSPQVGQFF.

The rearrangement joins TRBV6-5 to TRBJ2-7; TRBD1 might be the D (6 bases). This CDR3 is 13 amino acids long. Deletions cut 0 bases from V and 7 bases from J, with 10 bases between. The germline V gene encodes CDR1 MNHEY and CDR2 SVGAGI. The chain's CDR3 is CASSYSDSMEQYF. The DNA of the CDR3 is TGTGCCAGCAGTTACTCGGACAGTATGGAGCAGTACTTC.

This chain connects TRBV29-1 to TRBJ2-5; 11 bases align to TRBD2. Germline lookup yields CDR1 SQVTM and CDR2 ANQGSEA. J was trimmed by 2 bases and V by 6 bases; bases with no gene match: 5. CDR3 size: 14 residues. CDR3 region: CSVSTSGTQETQYF. The CDR3 DNA reads as TGCAGCGTCTCGACTAGCGGGACACAAGAGACCCAGTACTTC.

This clonotype has more than one count but fewer than ten. The rearrangement links TRBV6-5 to TRBJ2-1; 10 nucleotides agree with TRBD2. The V gene's germline CDR1 is MNHEY and CDR2 SVGAGI. J gave up 4 bases and V 8 bases, and 17 bases lay outside the gene matches. The CDR3 totals 18 residues. CDR3 sequence: CASWFDRRRLAGYNEQFF. In nucleotides, the CDR3 is TGTGCCAGCTGGTTTGACAGGAGGAGACTAGCGGGTTACAATGAGCAGTTCTTC.

This clonotype was counted ten times or more. This chain joins TRBV5-1 and TRBJ1-4; D is unclear. Germline CDR1 is SGHRS and CDR2 is YFSETQ. V lost 4 bases to trimming and J lost 0 bases, with 13 bases between them. The CDR3 is 16 residues long. The CDR3 loop reads CASSPYIVATNEKLFF. CDR3 DNA sequence: TGCGCCAGCAGCCCCTACATCGTTGCAACTAATGAAAAACTGTTTTTT.

The V gene is TRBV6-5, the J gene TRBJ1-2; a possible D gene is TRBD1 (5 bases). CDR1 is MNHEY and CDR2 is SVGAGI in the germline V gene. V was pared by 3 bases and J by 4 bases, with 12 bases between. CDR3 length: 14 residues. The CDR3: CASSYGGRSYGYTF. In DNA, the CDR3 is TGTGCCAGCAGTTATGGGGGAAGGAGCTATGGCTACACCTTC.

This clonotype was picked up many times. V gene TRBV14 combines with J gene TRBJ2-5; D is unresolved. The CDR3 has 12 residues. V lost 1 base and J lost 6, with 6 bases in between. The germline V gene has CDR1 SGHDN and CDR2 FVKESK. The CDR3 coding sequence is TGTGCCAGCAGCCAAGTTCGGAAGACCCAGTACTTC. Encoded protein: CASSQVRKTQYF.

This chain uses TRBV5-1 with TRBJ2-2; 13 bases are shared with TRBD2. CDR3 size: 16 residues. Germline CDR1 is SGHRS and CDR2 is YFSETQ. Losses at the gene ends were 3 bases for V and 1 base for J; bases not matched to a gene: 0. This CDR3 reads CASSWTSGGNTGELFF. For the CDR3, the DNA is TGCGCCAGCAGCTGGACTAGCGGGGGGAACACCGGGGAGCTGTTTTTT.

The chain couples TRBV20-1 to TRBJ1-2, with unresolved D. The CDR3 loop spans 17 amino acids. CDR1 is DFQATT, CDR2 SNEGSKA, per germline (reference sequence). The CDR3, as DNA: TGCATCCCTAGTTTATATTTTAAGGTTGGGGTCTTGGGGGGCTACACCTTC. Protein product: CIPSLYFKVGVLGGYTF.

This clonotype appeared a few times. The chain has TRBV5-5 and TRBJ2-7; 10 bases agree with TRBD1. Germline lookup yields CDR1 SGHKS and CDR2 YYEKEE (reference sequence). The CDR3 is 18 residues long. J lost 1 base, V lost 3 bases, and 13 bases had no gene match. The CDR3 here is CASSYRDRGVVQSYEQYF. The DNA for the CDR3 is TGTGCCAGCAGCTACCGGGACAGGGGTGTGGTCCAGTCCTACGAGCAGTACTTC.

Many counts were recorded for this clonotype. The chain joins TRBV6-4 to TRBJ2-2, with D possibly TRBD2 on 5 matching bases. This CDR3 region has 14 residues. Trimming pared 0 bases from V and 8 bases from J, leaving 10 bases between. Germline V lookup: CDR1 MRHNA, CDR2 SNTAGT. The CDR3: CASSDSPADGELFF. Written as DNA, the CDR3 is TGTGCCAGCAGTGACTCTCCAGCGGATGGGGAGCTGTTTTTT.

The rearrangement uses TRBV29-1 and TRBJ2-1, with 9 bases identical to TRBD1. This CDR3 has 16 residues. Germline lookup yields CDR1 SQVTM and CDR2 ANQGSEA. J lost 0 bases, V lost 6 bases, and 9 bases had no gene match. In DNA form, the CDR3 reads TGCAGCGTCGGCGGACAGGGGTCGAGCTCCTACAATGAGCAGTTCTTC. It encodes CSVGGQGSSSYNEQFF.

In this sample, this clonotype turned up many times. This chain's CDR3 is CASSQDVGEEQFF. CDR3 DNA: TGTGCCAGCAGCCAAGATGTGGGGGAGGAGCAGTTCTTC. The gene calls are TRBV3-1 and TRBJ2-1; D could derive from TRBD1 or TRBD2 (5 bases each). Germline loops: CDR1 LGHDT, CDR2 YNNKEL (reference sequence). The CDR3 sequence is 13 residues long. V lost 0 bases, J lost 10 bases, and 10 bases lay in between.

The rearrangement joins TRBV7-6 to TRBJ2-1; the match to TRBD2 covers 14 bases. The V and J ends lost 6 bases and 3 bases, in that order; junction bases with no gene match: 4. Germline CDR1 reads SGHVS; CDR2 reads FNYEAQ. CDR3 length: 16 residues. CDR3 bases: TGTGCCAGCAGTAAGACTAGCGGGAGGGTCTACAATGAGCAGTTCTTC. It is translated as CASSKTSGRVYNEQFF.

The chain combines TRBV5-1 with TRBJ1-1, with D tentatively TRBD1 (6 bases). V lost 3 bases to trimming and J lost 5 bases, with 32 bases between them. This CDR3 spans 20 amino acids. The V gene's germline CDR1 is SGHRS and CDR2 YFSETQ. CDR3 loop: CASSSGTRFGGRLIGTEAFF. In DNA form, the CDR3 reads TGCGCCAGCAGCTCGGGAACCAGATTTGGGGGGCGCCTCATCGGGACTGAAGCTTTCTTT. The complete variable domain, with remaining parts taken from reference TRBV5-1 and TRBJ1-1, reads KAGVTQTPRYLIKTRGQQVTLSCSPISGHRSVSWYQQTPGQGLQFLFEYFSETQRNKGNFPGRFSGRQFSNSRSEMNVSTLELGDSALYLCASSSGTRFGGRLIGTEAFFGQGTRLTVV.

This sequence joins TRBV20-1 and TRBJ1-2; 9 nucleotides align to TRBD1. The CDR3 consists of 14 residues. The J segment lost 6 bases and the V segment lost 5 bases, leaving 10 bases of the junction unmatched. Per the germline V gene, CDR1 is DFQATT and CDR2 is SNEGSKA (reference sequence). The CDR3 nucleotides read TGCAGTGCTGGCCATACAGGGGGCAAGGATGGCTACACCTTC. This translates into CSAGHTGGKDGYTF.

The V call is TRBV27, the J call TRBJ2-2, with 7 bases identical to TRBD1. CDR3 length: 14 residues. CDR1 and CDR2 from the germline V gene are MNHEY and SMNVEV (reference sequence). V was clipped by 5 bases and J by 7 bases; unmatched bases: 7. CDR3 protein: CASSHRGFDGELFF. The CDR3 nucleotides are TGTGCCAGCAGTCACAGGGGTTTCGACGGGGAGCTGTTTTTT.

The genes are TRBV7-6 and TRBJ1-1; 9 bases line up with TRBD1. This CDR3 is 16 amino acids long. With V trimmed by 0 bases and J by 5 bases, 7 bases remained unmatched. Germline V gene lookup returns CDR1 SGHVS and CDR2 FNYEAQ. The CDR3 sequence is CASSLAPGQGRTEAFF. The CDR3 region has the DNA TGTGCCAGCAGCTTAGCGCCCGGACAGGGGAGGACTGAAGCTTTCTTT.

This clonotype has a count of ten or more. The genes are TRBV7-9 and TRBJ1-5; a weak D match, TRBD1 (6 bases). The ends were cut back, 1 base at V and 1 base at J, with 11 bases in the middle. CDR3 size: 16 residues. The germline V gene encodes CDR1 SEHNR and CDR2 FQNEAQ (reference sequence). CDR3 DNA sequence: TGTGCCAGCAGCTTAGACGGGGGCATGAGCAATCAGCCCCAGCATTTT. Protein product: CASSLDGGMSNQPQHF.

This clonotype was seen at least ten times. This chain links TRBV27 with TRBJ1-1, with 7 nucleotides matching TRBD1. Unmatched junction bases numbered 5, after V lost 0 bases and J lost 1 base. The CDR3 is 16 residues long. Germline V gene lookup returns CDR1 MNHEY and CDR2 SMNVEV (reference sequence). The CDR3 spells CASSLSAGGWNTEAFF. The CDR3 DNA sequence: TGTGCCAGCAGTTTATCGGCAGGGGGATGGAACACTGAAGCTTTCTTT.